Below, one T cell receptor (beta chain) is given with its context. Its antigen is unknown. The record originates from a study of cytomegalovirus exposure and HLA in healthy donors. Broader study findings: Later work showed greater clonal expansion in HLA-associated TCR beta chains than in equally common others. Across donors, most TCRs were seen rarely, yet some public ones were widespread. Earlier analysis looked at TCR beta V segments, and most were productive about 90% or about 30% of the time.

V was clipped by 7 bases and J by 5 bases; unmatched bases: 11. The CDR3 has 14 amino acids. Germline CDR1 is SQVTM and CDR2 is ANQGSEA. Each donor was nominally healthy when sampled (though unrecorded immune exposures were likely). The primer mix had 60 Vbeta and 13 Jbeta primers. Assay: immunoSEQ multiplex PCR; the TCRdb copy retains only in-frame clones and omits some. The sample includes roughly 70,000 clones, more than 80% of them seen just once. The sequencing sample was made of PBMCs. The chain has TRBV29-1 and TRBJ1-2; 9 bases are shared with TRBD1. The TCR sequence derives from a woman aged 25 to 45 in good health and CMV-seropositive. The CDR3 loop is CSADQPDRGYGYTF. The CDR3 DNA is TGCAGCGCCGATCAACCGGACAGGGGATATGGCTACACCTTC.